The 19 T cell receptor beta chains below all came from one sample that was sequenced in a study of post-analysis software for immune sequencing data. The study, taken as a whole, reports: Patients showed TRBV5-6, TRBV5-1 and TRBV20-1 among roughly 5 TRBV segments more frequent than in controls.

Tagging with unique molecular identifiers was a feature of the TCR beta cDNA libraries. TCRdb ran MiXCR on the PCR reads and lists one entry per CDR3 protein. The table includes fewer than 550,000 distinct CDR3 sequences, 34% detected once. Their recognized antigens are unknown. The specimen was blood. The receptor set was obtained from a girl between 2 and 17 years old with multiple sclerosis.

Only a few counts were recorded for this clonotype. This chain uses TRBV6-8 with TRBJ2-1, with 8 bases that match TRBD2. The J segment lost 2 bases and the V segment lost 6 bases, leaving 12 bases of the junction unmatched. The CDR3 has 17 amino acids. Germline V lookup: CDR1 MNHGY, CDR2 SAAAGT. The CDR3 sequence: CASSPGLARTPYNEQFF. In DNA form, the CDR3 reads TGTGCCAGCAGCCCCGGACTAGCCCGGACCCCCTACAATGAGCAGTTCTTC.

The gene calls are TRBV2 and TRBJ1-6, with D hard to call. The CDR3 loop spans 13 amino acids. CDR1 is SNHLY and CDR2 is FYNNEI in the germline V gene. Between the trimmed V and J ends, which lost 8 bases and 9 bases, there was a span of 14 bases. The CDR3 region is CASQFNKVSPLHF. The CDR3 coding sequence is TGTGCCAGCCAATTTAACAAAGTTTCACCCCTCCACTTT.

V and J are TRBV7-9 and TRBJ2-1, with 7 bases identical to TRBD1. The CDR3 sequence is 16 residues long. Trimming removed 4 bases from V and 0 bases from J; junction bases left unmatched: 6. CDR1 and CDR2 (germline): SEHNR, FQNEAQ (reference sequence). The CDR3 DNA reads as TGTGCCAGCAGCTCGAGACAGGGCCCCTCCTACAATGAGCAGTTCTTC. This sequence encodes CASSSRQGPSYNEQFF.

The table lists this clonotype with a few counts. This chain uses TRBV4-2 with TRBJ2-3, with 8 bases identical to TRBD1. Per the germline V gene, CDR1 is LGHNA and CDR2 is YNFKEQ. J gave up 12 bases and V 2 bases, and 16 bases lay outside the gene matches. The CDR3 loop spans 16 amino acids. The CDR3 region is CASSQQSRQGLHGQYF. The CDR3 nucleotides read TGTGCCAGCAGCCAACAATCGAGACAGGGGCTCCACGGACAGTATTTT.

The table lists this clonotype with a few counts. Written as DNA, the CDR3 is TGCAGCGTTCAGGACAGGGGGCTGTACGGCTACACCTTC. Translation gives CSVQDRGLYGYTF. The gene calls are TRBV29-1 and TRBJ1-2; TRBD1 matches 11 bases. V gave up 5 bases and J gave up 8 bases; unmatched junction bases: 7. Looked up from germline, CDR1 is SQVTM and CDR2 is ANQGSEA. This CDR3 region has 13 residues. Supplemented by reference TRBV29-1 and TRBJ1-2, the full variable domain reads SAVISQKPSRDICQRGTSLTIQCQVDSQVTMMFWYRQQPGQSLTLIATANQGSEATYESGFVIDKFPISRPNLTFSTLTVSNMSPEDSSIYLCSVQDRGLYGYTFGSGTRLTVV.

The V call is TRBV20-1, the J call TRBJ1-2; 7 positions agree with TRBD1. Germline lookup yields CDR1 DFQATT and CDR2 SNEGSKA (reference sequence). CDR3 length: 13 amino acids. With V trimmed by 3 bases and J by 4 bases, 5 bases remained unmatched. The CDR3 reads CSASPGTAYGYTF. The DNA of the CDR3 is TGCAGTGCTAGTCCCGGGACAGCCTATGGCTACACCTTC.

The sample holds a few counts of this clonotype. V gene TRBV7-2 combines with J gene TRBJ2-2, with 10 bases fitting TRBD2. The CDR3 is 17 amino acids. The germline CDR1 and CDR2 sequences are SGHTA and FQGNSA. The V and J ends lost 4 bases and 2 bases, in that order; junction bases with no gene match: 7. CDR3 in DNA: TGTGCCAGCAGCTCGGGACTAGCGTTTCTTAACACCGGGGAGCTGTTTTTT. Encoded protein: CASSSGLAFLNTGELFF.

This CDR3 reads CASSLSFWRLESTDTQYF. The CDR3 DNA reads as TGTGCCAGCAGTTTATCTTTTTGGCGACTAGAGAGCACAGATACGCAGTATTTT. The chain carries TRBV27 and TRBJ2-3; a possible D gene is TRBD2 (6 bases). The V gene's germline CDR1 is MNHEY and CDR2 SMNVEV (reference sequence). The V and J ends lost 0 bases and 0 bases respectively, with 16 bases between them. The length of the CDR3 is 18 residues.

This clonotype was observed a handful of times. The chain carries TRBV10-3 and TRBJ1-2; D gene uncertain. Germline V CDR1 and CDR2: ENHRY, SYGVKD. The CDR3 consists of 14 residues. V lost 7 bases and J 4 bases, leaving 16 bases between the germline ends. The CDR3 sequence: CAITPSTGGYGYTF. CDR3 nucleotides: TGTGCCATCACCCCATCCACCGGAGGCTATGGCTACACCTTC.

The CDR3 is CASSESPPRTQYF. DNA of the CDR3: TGTGCCAGCAGTGAATCGCCCCCGCGGACGCAGTATTTT. The chain joins TRBV2 to TRBJ2-3; no reliable D call. The CDR3 is 13 amino acids. Per germline, CDR1 SNHLY and CDR2 FYNNEI. Trimming shortened V by 2 bases and J by 9 bases, and 12 bases separated the two germline ends.

The chain carries TRBV20-1 and TRBJ1-4; 8 bases align to TRBD1. Germline V gene lookup returns CDR1 DFQATT and CDR2 SNEGSKA (reference sequence). The length of the CDR3 is 15 residues. DNA of the CDR3: TGCAGCCTCACTGCTCTTGACAGGGGTGATGAAAAACTGTTTTTT. This translates into CSLTALDRGDEKLFF.

J is TRBJ1-2 and V is TRBV6-6, with 8 bases lining up with TRBD1. The J segment lost 4 bases and the V segment lost 0 bases, leaving 4 bases of the junction unmatched. CDR1 is MNHNY, CDR2 SVGAGI, per germline (reference sequence). This CDR3 has 15 amino acids. The CDR3 here is CASSYSTGAPYGYTF. The DNA for the CDR3 is TGTGCCAGCAGTTACTCGACAGGGGCCCCCTATGGCTACACCTTC.

Ten or more counts support this clonotype. The chain uses TRBV2 and TRBJ2-3; TRBD1 or TRBD2 may be the D gene (7 bases each). V was trimmed by 5 bases and J by 6 bases, leaving 21 bases between them. In germline, CDR1 is SNHLY, CDR2 FYNNEI. This CDR3 has 16 residues. The CDR3 DNA reads TGTGCCAGCAGTCTCAGCGGGACAGCGAATAGGGATACGCAGTATTTT. This codes for CASSLSGTANRDTQYF.

The rearrangement joins TRBV5-1 to TRBJ1-2; D is uncertain. The V gene's germline CDR1 is SGHRS and CDR2 YFSETQ. The V end lost 2 bases, the J end lost 1 base, and 9 bases lay between the germline ends. The CDR3 loop spans 14 amino acids. CDR3 nucleotide sequence: TGCGCCAGCAGCTTTCAACCGGGTAACTATGGCTACACCTTC. Residues: CASSFQPGNYGYTF.

A remark on this clonotype: A read error is likely, as this CDR3 ends without the conserved phenylalanine or tryptophan. The chain has TRBV7-9 and TRBJ2-1; the match to TRBD1 covers 7 bases. CDR1 and CDR2 from the germline V gene are SEHNR and FQNEAQ (reference sequence). This CDR3 has 15 amino acids. V was pared by 1 base and J by 5 bases, with 5 bases of the junction left unmatched. CDR3 DNA: TGTGCCAGCAGCTTAGAAGGGGGCCGGAACAATGAGCAGTTCTCC. This codes for CASSLEGGRNNEQFS.

CDR3 DNA sequence: TGTGCCAGCAGTGAATTCGCCCGGGTGGCTAGCCCCCTCCAAGAGACCCAGTACTTC. It codes for CASSEFARVASPLQETQYF. The chain joins TRBV6-1 to TRBJ2-5; D is possibly TRBD2 (5 bases). The length of the CDR3 is 19 residues. V shed 2 bases and J shed 1 base, with 23 bases lying between them. CDR1 is MNHNS, CDR2 SASEGT, per germline.

This chain joins TRBV5-1 and TRBJ2-3; D is uncertain. The CDR3 is 14 amino acids. Trimming stripped 4 bases from V and 4 bases from J, with 13 bases between. Germline V gene lookup returns CDR1 SGHRS and CDR2 YFSETQ. The CDR3 nucleotides read TGCGCCAGCAGCACCGCTCCCCTCCCAGATACGCAGTATTTT. Amino acid sequence: CASSTAPLPDTQYF.

In nucleotides, the CDR3 is TGCGCCAGCAGCCCGGGACCGGGACTAAATTACAATGAGCAGTTCTTC. Its translation: CASSPGPGLNYNEQFF. This sequence joins TRBV5-1 and TRBJ2-1; 7 nucleotides agree with TRBD2. J lost 4 bases, V lost 4 bases, and 11 bases had no gene match. The CDR3 is made up of 16 amino acids. Germline lookup yields CDR1 SGHRS and CDR2 YFSETQ.

The chain uses TRBV5-1 and TRBJ2-5; D remains unclear. The CDR3 has 15 amino acids. Per the germline V gene, CDR1 is SGHRS and CDR2 is YFSETQ. Between the trimmed V and J ends, which lost 4 bases and 2 bases, there was a span of 15 bases. The CDR3 DNA is TGCGCCAGCAGCCTGACACATAAACCTCAAGAGACCCAGTACTTC. This sequence encodes CASSLTHKPQETQYF.